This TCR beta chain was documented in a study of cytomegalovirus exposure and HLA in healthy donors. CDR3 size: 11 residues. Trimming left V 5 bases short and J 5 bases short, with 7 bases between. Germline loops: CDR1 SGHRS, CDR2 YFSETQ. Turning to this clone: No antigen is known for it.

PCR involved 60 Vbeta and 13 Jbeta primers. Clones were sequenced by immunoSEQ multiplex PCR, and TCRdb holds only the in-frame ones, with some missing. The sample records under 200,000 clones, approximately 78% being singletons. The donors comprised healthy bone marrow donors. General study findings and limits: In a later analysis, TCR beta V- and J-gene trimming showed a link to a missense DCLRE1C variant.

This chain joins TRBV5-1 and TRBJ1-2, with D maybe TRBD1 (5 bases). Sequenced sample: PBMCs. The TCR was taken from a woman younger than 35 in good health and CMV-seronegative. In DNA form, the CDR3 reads TGCGCCAGCAGTCGGGGGTATGGCTACACCTTC. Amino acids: CASSRGYGYTF.